The source of this T cell receptor beta chain is a study of blood T cell repertoires in COVID-19. Study overall: The samples span acute and convalescent COVID-19 from the United States, Italy and Spain.

The CDR3 has 12 amino acids. The V and J ends lost 6 bases and 5 bases respectively, with 8 bases between them. The repertoire was sequenced with immunoSEQ multiplex PCR; TCRdb's copy has only in-frame clones and lacks some. The sample carries under 200,000 clones, approximately 81% recorded once. Enrolled during active infection, Seattle patients were then followed longitudinally. Input material: peripheral blood. V usage is TRBV12-3 or TRBV12-4 and J usage is TRBJ2-1, with D perhaps TRBD1 (5 bases). The sequence came from a woman in her 70s with COVID-19, enrolled during active disease. In DNA form, the CDR3 reads TGTGCCAGCAGATCGACAGACAATGAGCAGTTCTTC. Protein: CASRSTDNEQFF.